This T cell receptor (beta chain) was captured in a study of regulatory T cells. CD4+ T cells were divided by sorting: CD25-high CD127-low Tregs, CD25-low CD127-high conventional cells. Primers: 52 TRBV forward and 13 TRBJ reverse. The table came from immunoSEQ multiplex PCR; TCRdb's copy has only in-frame clones and leaves some out. The sample includes 20,000 to 25,000 clones, nearly 90% of them seen just once. In regard to this clone: Its antigen is not identified.

The study, taken as a whole, reports: In CD3G-deficient patients, conventional CD4+ T cells were enriched for hydrophobic CDR3 residues at positions 6 and 7.

This CDR3 comprises 13 residues. The V and J ends lost 2 bases and 3 bases, in that order; junction bases with no gene match: 3. Germline V gene data show CDR1 as GTSNPN and CDR2 as SVGIG (reference sequence). This TCR was recovered from a child aged 5 to 17 with CD3G deficiency. J is TRBJ2-7 and V is TRBV30, with 8 nucleotides matching TRBD1. Input material: conventional CD4+ T cells sorted from blood. CDR3 sequence: CAWSKDRVYEQYF. The CDR3 bases are TGTGCCTGGAGTAAGGACAGGGTCTACGAGCAGTACTTC.